This T cell receptor beta chain was observed in a study of blood T cell repertoires in COVID-19. The wider study: The United States, Italy and Spain provided the acute and convalescent COVID-19 samples. In each case, the material was cDNA or gDNA derived from T cells, B-cell-depleted T cells, or PBMCs.

Germline CDR1 reads LGHDT; CDR2 reads YNNKEL (reference sequence). V was shortened by 1 base and J by 0 bases, with 10 bases between the two germline ends. This CDR3 region has 15 residues. Study processing details: Amplified reference gene primers provided the basis for estimating nucleated cell counts. Sequencing was performed with immunoSEQ multiplex PCR; in TCRdb, only in-frame clones are kept and a portion is missing. V, J and clone size reflect that table, while D and trimming were determined from the DNA. The data hold over 150,000 clones, with 88% observed a single time. Sequencing input: peripheral blood. This sequence was found in a man in his fifties or sixties who had recovered from COVID-19. V is TRBV3-1 (or the pseudogene TRBV3-2) and J is TRBJ2-7; D is uncertain. The chain's CDR3 is CASSQVLLHSYEQYF. For the CDR3, the DNA is TGTGCCAGCAGCCAAGTCCTACTGCACTCCTACGAGCAGTACTTC.